One and the same sample provided the 8 T cell receptor beta chains below, sequenced in a study of shared clonotypes between healthy human individuals. Assay used: immunoSEQ multiplex PCR; TCRdb lists only in-frame clones, some missing. This table has some 800,000 clones, 80% to 95% appearing once. CD45RO-negative cells were positively selected for CCR7, leaving out terminally differentiated effector memory CD45RA+ cells. Source material: naive CD8+ T cells sorted from blood. These receptors came from a man aged 30-40 years in good health.

The chain recombines TRBV14 with TRBJ2-1; 8 nucleotides match TRBD2. Per the germline V gene, CDR1 is SGHDN and CDR2 is FVKESK. V shed 5 bases, J shed 5 bases, and the junction held 11 bases outside the gene matches. There are 16 residues in the CDR3. CDR3 in amino acids: CASSGEGLGTNNEQFF. CDR3 sequence (DNA): TGTGCCAGCAGCGGAGAGGGACTAGGAACCAACAATGAGCAGTTCTTC.

This clone has just one count. V is TRBV7-9 and J is TRBJ2-4, with D tentatively TRBD1 (6 bases). The CDR3 runs to 15 residues. V lost 5 bases, J lost 7 bases, and 18 bases lay in between. CDR1 SEHNR and CDR2 FQNEAQ come from the germline V gene (reference sequence). For the CDR3, the DNA is TGTGCCAGCAGCATCCCGGGACCCACAGGGAACATTCAGTACTTC. The encoded protein is CASSIPGPTGNIQYF.

This clone was counted a single time. The chain couples TRBV6-6 to TRBJ2-1; D is tentatively TRBD1 or TRBD2 (7 bases each). The length of the CDR3 is 15 residues. From germline, CDR1 is MNHNY and CDR2 SVGAGI (reference sequence). V lost 0 bases and J 8 bases, leaving 14 bases between the germline ends. The CDR3 loop reads CASSYSWEGADEQFF. The CDR3 DNA sequence: TGTGCCAGCAGTTACTCGTGGGAGGGGGCGGATGAGCAGTTCTTC.

DNA for the CDR3: TGTGCCAGCAGTTTGGGCGACTCGTACTCCTACGAGCAGTACTTC. It translates to CASSLGDSYSYEQYF. The genes are TRBV7-2 and TRBJ2-7; the D is unclear. CDR3 length equals 15 residues. Trimming left V 6 bases short and J 0 bases short, with 15 bases between. Germline lookup yields CDR1 SGHTA and CDR2 FQGNSA.

The CDR3 sequence is CASSLVPGDGELFF. The CDR3 nucleotides are TGTGCCAGCAGCTTGGTTCCGGGGGACGGGGAGCTGTTTTTT. This sequence joins TRBV7-7 and TRBJ2-2; tentative D call: TRBD2 (6 bases). CDR1 and CDR2 (germline): SSHAT, FNYEAQ (reference sequence). Trimming took off 3 bases at V and 7 bases at J, with 12 bases between the two ends. The CDR3 sequence is 14 residues long.

V usage is TRBV28 and J usage is TRBJ2-1; 8 nucleotides line up with TRBD1. After removal of 5 bases from V and 4 bases from J, the junction contained 7 bases not matched to a gene. Per the germline V gene, CDR1 is MDHEN and CDR2 is SYDVKM. CDR3 length: 15 amino acids. DNA of the CDR3: TGTGCCAGCAGTCCCCGGGACAGGAAATACAATGAGCAGTTCTTC. It specifies CASSPRDRKYNEQFF.

The chain has TRBV19 and TRBJ2-2; 7 nucleotides line up with TRBD2. CDR3 length equals 14 residues. V dropped 5 bases and J dropped 7; count of bases not matched to a gene: 7. Germline values: CDR1 LNHDA, CDR2 SQIVND (reference sequence). The CDR3 DNA reads TGTGCCAGTAGTCTAGCGGAGGGAAACGGGGAGCTGTTTTTT. Residues: CASSLAEGNGELFF.

In nucleotides, the CDR3 is TGTGCCATCAGTGATGGGACAGAATCCTACGAGCAGTACTTC. Its translation: CAISDGTESYEQYF. The chain links TRBV10-3 to TRBJ2-7; 7 bases align to TRBD1. The CDR3 is 14 amino acids. The germline V gene has CDR1 ENHRY and CDR2 SYGVKD. J lost 1 base, V lost 3 bases, and 3 bases had no gene match.